The entry below describes one T cell receptor beta chain. Its antigen is not identified. Within the sample, other DNA sequences also encode this same CDR3. The data were taken from a study of OX40 agonist ivuxolimab in advanced cancers. Notes on the study in general: Partial responders at 0.1-3.0 mg/kg showed near-lowest clonal expansion.

The CDR3 consists of 13 residues. Germline CDR1 reads SNHLY; CDR2 reads FYNNEI. V shed 11 bases and J 8 bases; nucleotides not matched to a gene: 14. Libraries were prepared by immunoSEQ multiplex PCR; TCRdb keeps only in-frame clonotypes and omits some of them. The data hold about 45,000 clones, with more than 70% observed a single time. This sequence originates from an adult with an advanced solid tumor such as melanoma, head and neck, liver or kidney cancer. The sequenced sample was CD4+ or CD8+ T cells sorted from blood, obtained in a trial of the OX40 agonist ivuxolimab. The chain employs TRBV2 and TRBJ1-2; 7 bases align to TRBD1. CDR3 loop: CAHRGGGSGGYTF. The CDR3 DNA reads as TGTGCCCACAGGGGTGGAGGTTCGGGAGGCTACACCTTC.